These T cell receptor beta chains were read from a single sample in a study of regulatory and conventional T cells in RAG deficiency. Sequenced by immunoSEQ multiplex PCR; TCRdb stores in-frame clones only, minus some. Of 30,000 to 40,000 clones listed, 75% to 90% are singletons. These data also formed part of another study, on regulatory T cells.

Material: CD8+ T cells sorted from blood. The receptors shown here come from a human donor in good health. CDR3s include the opening cysteine and the closing phenylalanine or tryptophan. A D gene is named only where the DNA matches it firmly. Rows give clone size only sometimes, using once, few, many, or a class for an expanded clone.

cdr3_aa: CASSLAPFGRPSGEQYF
cdr3_nt: TGCGCCAGCAGCTTGGCCCCCTTCGGCCGCCCGAGCGGCGAGCAGTACTTC
clone_size: NA
j_call: TRBJ2-7
v_call: TRBV5-1
d_call: NA

cdr3_aa: CASSPRTDHGYTF
cdr3_nt: TGTGCCAGCAGCCCCCGGACAGACCATGGCTACACCTTC
clone_size: few
j_call: TRBJ1-2
v_call: TRBV6-5
d_call: NA

cdr3_aa: CASSLAPGGSSYEQYF
cdr3_nt: TGTGCCAGCAGCTTAGCTCCGGGAGGGAGCTCCTACGAGCAGTACTTC
clone_size: NA
j_call: TRBJ2-7
v_call: TRBV7-8
d_call: TRBD2

cdr3_aa: CACRNRNEQFF
cdr3_nt: TGTGCCTGCCGTAACCGCAATGAGCAGTTCTTC
clone_size: NA
j_call: TRBJ2-1
v_call: TRBV30
d_call: NA

cdr3_aa: CASSLFFSGNNEQFF
cdr3_nt: TGTGCCAGCAGCTTGTTTTTTAGCGGGAACAATGAGCAGTTCTTC
clone_size: NA
j_call: TRBJ2-1
v_call: TRBV5-8
d_call: TRBD2

cdr3_aa: CASSFELPGQSKIEQFF
cdr3_nt: TGTGCCAGCAGCTTCGAACTTCCGGGACAGTCGAAGATTGAGCAGTTCTTC
clone_size: NA
j_call: TRBJ2-1
v_call: TRBV5-5
d_call: TRBD1

cdr3_aa: CASSFRDEKLFF
cdr3_nt: TGTGCCAGCAGCTTCAGGGATGAAAAACTGTTTTTT
clone_size: NA
j_call: TRBJ1-4
v_call: TRBV7-9
d_call: NA

cdr3_aa: CSVLKSGVDEQFF
cdr3_nt: TGCAGCGTCCTCAAATCGGGGGTGGATGAGCAGTTCTTC
clone_size: NA
j_call: TRBJ2-1
v_call: TRBV29-1
d_call: NA

cdr3_aa: CSVDTGQGLSLYGYTF
cdr3_nt: TGCAGCGTTGATACGGGACAGGGCCTCTCCCTTTATGGCTACACCTTC
clone_size: NA
j_call: TRBJ1-2
v_call: TRBV29-1
d_call: TRBD1

cdr3_aa: CSVDVAGLYNEQFF
cdr3_nt: TGCAGCGTTGACGTAGCAGGCCTCTACAATGAGCAGTTCTTC
clone_size: once
j_call: TRBJ2-1
v_call: TRBV29-1
d_call: NA

cdr3_aa: CASSLERVPDTQYF
cdr3_nt: TGCGCCAGCAGCTTGGAGCGGGTACCAGATACGCAGTATTTT
clone_size: NA
j_call: TRBJ2-3
v_call: TRBV5-1
d_call: NA

cdr3_aa: CASSVSGRSTEAFF
cdr3_nt: TGTGCCAGCAGTGTTTCAGGGAGGAGCACTGAAGCTTTCTTT
clone_size: once
j_call: TRBJ1-1
v_call: TRBV28
d_call: NA

cdr3_aa: CASSQAGEKLFF
cdr3_nt: TGCGCCAGCAGCCAGGCCGGGGAAAAACTGTTTTTT
clone_size: NA
j_call: TRBJ1-4
v_call: TRBV4-1
d_call: NA

cdr3_aa: CASSSLSNYGYTF
cdr3_nt: TGTGCCAGCAGCTCTCTTTCCAACTATGGCTACACCTTC
clone_size: NA
j_call: TRBJ1-2
v_call: TRBV7-8
d_call: NA

cdr3_aa: CASRLARVDYGYTF
cdr3_nt: TGTGCAAGTCGCTTAGCGAGGGTTGACTATGGCTACACCTTC
clone_size: NA
j_call: TRBJ1-2
v_call: TRBV12-2
d_call: NA

cdr3_aa: CASSQAALRYEQYF
cdr3_nt: TGCGCCAGCAGCCAAGCGGCCCTTCGCTACGAGCAGTACTTC
clone_size: NA
j_call: TRBJ2-7
v_call: TRBV4-1
d_call: NA

cdr3_aa: CASSIGTGRFYEQYF
cdr3_nt: TGTGCCAGTAGTATCGGGACAGGGCGATTCTACGAGCAGTACTTC
clone_size: NA
j_call: TRBJ2-7
v_call: TRBV19
d_call: TRBD1

cdr3_aa: CASSYRAGAAYEQYF
cdr3_nt: TGTGCCAGCAGTTACAGGGCAGGGGCGGCCTACGAGCAGTACTTC
clone_size: NA
j_call: TRBJ2-7
v_call: TRBV6-5
d_call: NA

cdr3_aa: CASSLGSSGETYNEQFF
cdr3_nt: TGTGCCAGCAGTTTAGGTTCTAGCGGGGAAACCTACAATGAGCAGTTCTTC
clone_size: NA
j_call: TRBJ2-1
v_call: TRBV27
d_call: TRBD2

cdr3_aa: CASSPNSGELFF
cdr3_nt: TGTGCCAGCAGCCCAAACTCCGGGGAGCTGTTTTTT
clone_size: NA
j_call: TRBJ2-2
v_call: TRBV9
d_call: NA

cdr3_aa: CASSLVDRAEAFF
cdr3_nt: TGTGCCAGCAGCTTGGTTGACAGGGCCGAAGCTTTCTTT
clone_size: NA
j_call: TRBJ1-1
v_call: TRBV5-4
d_call: TRBD1

cdr3_aa: CASALVTGELFF
cdr3_nt: TGTGCCAGCGCGCTCGTGACCGGGGAGCTGTTTTTT
clone_size: NA
j_call: TRBJ2-2
v_call: TRBV9
d_call: NA

cdr3_aa: CASSDNLRDRRTDTQYF
cdr3_nt: TGTGCCAGCAGCGATAACCTCCGGGACAGAAGGACAGATACGCAGTATTTT
clone_size: NA
j_call: TRBJ2-3
v_call: TRBV9
d_call: TRBD1

cdr3_aa: CASSRGAGATQYF
cdr3_nt: TGTGCCAGCAGTCGAGGGGCTGGTGCTACGCAGTATTTT
clone_size: NA
j_call: TRBJ2-3
v_call: TRBV27
d_call: NA

cdr3_aa: CASSAREGASGAFF
cdr3_nt: TGTGCCAGCAGCGCTCGCGAGGGGGCGTCGGGGGCTTTCTTT
clone_size: once
j_call: TRBJ1-1
v_call: TRBV9
d_call: TRBD1